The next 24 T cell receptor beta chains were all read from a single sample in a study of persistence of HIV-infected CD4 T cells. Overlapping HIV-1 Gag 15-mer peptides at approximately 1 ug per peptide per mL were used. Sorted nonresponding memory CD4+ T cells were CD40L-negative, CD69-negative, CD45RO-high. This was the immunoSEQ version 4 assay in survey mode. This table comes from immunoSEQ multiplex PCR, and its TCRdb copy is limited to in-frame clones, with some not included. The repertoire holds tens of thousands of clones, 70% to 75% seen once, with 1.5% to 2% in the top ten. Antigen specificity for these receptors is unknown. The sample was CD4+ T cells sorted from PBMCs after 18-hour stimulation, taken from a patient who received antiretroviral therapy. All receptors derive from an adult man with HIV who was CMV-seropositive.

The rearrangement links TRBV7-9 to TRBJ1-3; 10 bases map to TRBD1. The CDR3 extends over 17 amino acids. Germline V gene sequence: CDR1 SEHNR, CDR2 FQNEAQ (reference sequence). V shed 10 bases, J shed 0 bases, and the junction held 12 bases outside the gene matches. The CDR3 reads CAITPGTGAFSGNTIYF. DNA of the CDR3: TGTGCCATAACTCCCGGGACAGGGGCGTTCTCTGGAAACACCATATATTTT. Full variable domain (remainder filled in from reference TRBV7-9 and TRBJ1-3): DTGVSQNPRHKITKRGQNVTFRCDPISEHNRLYWYRQTLGQGPEFLTYFQNEAQLEKSRLLSDRFSAERPKGSFSTLEIQRTEQGDSAMYLCAITPGTGAFSGNTIYFGEGSWLTVV.

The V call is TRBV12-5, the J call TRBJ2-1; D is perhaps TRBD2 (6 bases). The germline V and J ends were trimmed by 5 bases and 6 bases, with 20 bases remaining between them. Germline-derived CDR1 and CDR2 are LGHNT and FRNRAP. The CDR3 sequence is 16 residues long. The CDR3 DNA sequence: TGTGCTAGTGGTCAAAATGCAGGGAGGTCAGGCAATGAGCAGTTCTTC. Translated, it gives CASGQNAGRSGNEQFF.

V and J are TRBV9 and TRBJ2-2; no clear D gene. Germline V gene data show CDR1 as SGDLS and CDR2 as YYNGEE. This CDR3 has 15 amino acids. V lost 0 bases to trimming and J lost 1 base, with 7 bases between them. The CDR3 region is CASSVGGWNTGELFF. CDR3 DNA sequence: TGTGCCAGCAGCGTAGGCGGCTGGAACACCGGGGAGCTGTTTTTT.

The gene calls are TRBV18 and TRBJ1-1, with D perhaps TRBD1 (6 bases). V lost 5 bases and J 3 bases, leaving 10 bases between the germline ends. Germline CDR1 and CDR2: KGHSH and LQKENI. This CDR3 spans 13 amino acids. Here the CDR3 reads CASSDHRDTEAFF. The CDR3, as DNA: TGTGCCAGCTCAGACCACAGGGACACTGAAGCTTTCTTT.

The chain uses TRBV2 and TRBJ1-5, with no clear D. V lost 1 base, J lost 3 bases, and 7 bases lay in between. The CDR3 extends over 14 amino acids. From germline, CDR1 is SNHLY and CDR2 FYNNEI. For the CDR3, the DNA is TGTGCCAGCAGTGAAGGTGGGCTCAATCAGCCCCAGCATTTT. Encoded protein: CASSEGGLNQPQHF.

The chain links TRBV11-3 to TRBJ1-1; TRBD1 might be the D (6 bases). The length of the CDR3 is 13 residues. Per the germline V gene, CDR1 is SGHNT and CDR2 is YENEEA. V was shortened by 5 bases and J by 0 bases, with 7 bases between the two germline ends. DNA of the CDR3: TGTGCCAGCAGCCAGGGGCTGAACACTGAAGCTTTCTTT. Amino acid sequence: CASSQGLNTEAFF.

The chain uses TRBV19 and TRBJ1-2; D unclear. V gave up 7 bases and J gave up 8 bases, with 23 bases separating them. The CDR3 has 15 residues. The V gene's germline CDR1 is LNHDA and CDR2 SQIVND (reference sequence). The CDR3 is CASTIDAGGLRGYTF. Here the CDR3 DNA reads TGTGCCAGTACCATAGACGCAGGTGGATTACGGGGCTACACCTTC.

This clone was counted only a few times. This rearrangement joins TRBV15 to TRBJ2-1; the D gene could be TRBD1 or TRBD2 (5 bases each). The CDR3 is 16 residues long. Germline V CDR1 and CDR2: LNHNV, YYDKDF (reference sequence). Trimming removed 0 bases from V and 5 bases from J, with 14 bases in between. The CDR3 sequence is CATSRDPRGQNNEQFF. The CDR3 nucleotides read TGTGCCACCAGCAGAGATCCTCGGGGCCAAAACAATGAGCAGTTCTTC.

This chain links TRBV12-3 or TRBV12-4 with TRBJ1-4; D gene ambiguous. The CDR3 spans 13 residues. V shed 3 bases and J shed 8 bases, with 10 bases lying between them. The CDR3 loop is CASSLRAAEKLFF. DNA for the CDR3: TGTGCCAGCAGTTTGAGGGCCGCCGAAAAACTGTTTTTT.

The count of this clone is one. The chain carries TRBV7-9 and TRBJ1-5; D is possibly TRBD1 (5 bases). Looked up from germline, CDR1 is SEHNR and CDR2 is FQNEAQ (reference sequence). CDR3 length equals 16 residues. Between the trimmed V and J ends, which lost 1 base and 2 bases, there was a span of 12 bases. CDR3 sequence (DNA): TGTGCCAGCAGCTTAGACCCGGGGGACGGCAATCAGCCCCAGCATTTT. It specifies CASSLDPGDGNQPQHF.

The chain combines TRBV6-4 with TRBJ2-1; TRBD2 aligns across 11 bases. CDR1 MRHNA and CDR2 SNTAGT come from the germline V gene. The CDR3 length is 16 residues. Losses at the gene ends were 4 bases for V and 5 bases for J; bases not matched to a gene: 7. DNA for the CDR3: TGTGCCAGCAGTGGCGAGGTAGCGGGGGGGAACAATGAGCAGTTCTTC. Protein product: CASSGEVAGGNNEQFF.

The CDR3 DNA sequence: TGTGCCAGCAGCTTAGCGCCGGGGGCGGGGTACGAGCAGTACTTC. Protein sequence: CASSLAPGAGYEQYF. The chain couples TRBV7-6 to TRBJ2-7, with D perhaps TRBD1 or TRBD2 (6 bases each). With 0 bases removed from V and 4 bases from J, the gap between germline ends came to 13 bases. This CDR3 is built from 15 residues. Per germline, CDR1 SGHVS and CDR2 FNYEAQ.

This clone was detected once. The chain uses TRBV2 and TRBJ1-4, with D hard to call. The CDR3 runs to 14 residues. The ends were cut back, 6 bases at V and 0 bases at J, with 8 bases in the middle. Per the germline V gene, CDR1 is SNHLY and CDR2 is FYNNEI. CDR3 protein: CASRERSTNEKLFF. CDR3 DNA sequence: TGTGCCAGCAGGGAGAGATCAACTAATGAAAAACTGTTTTTT.

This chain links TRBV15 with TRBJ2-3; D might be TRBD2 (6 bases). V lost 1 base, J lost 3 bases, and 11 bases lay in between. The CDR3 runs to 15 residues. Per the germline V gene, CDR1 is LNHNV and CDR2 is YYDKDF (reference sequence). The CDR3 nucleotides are TGTGCCACCAGCAGAGCCGGCGGGGCAACAGATACGCAGTATTTT. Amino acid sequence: CATSRAGGATDTQYF. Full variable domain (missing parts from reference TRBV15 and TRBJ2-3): DAMVIQNPRYQVTQFGKPVTLSCSQTLNHNVMYWYQQKSSQAPKLLFHYYDKDFNNEADTPDNFQSRRPNTSFCFLDIRSPGLGDTAMYLCATSRAGGATDTQYFGPGTRLTVL.

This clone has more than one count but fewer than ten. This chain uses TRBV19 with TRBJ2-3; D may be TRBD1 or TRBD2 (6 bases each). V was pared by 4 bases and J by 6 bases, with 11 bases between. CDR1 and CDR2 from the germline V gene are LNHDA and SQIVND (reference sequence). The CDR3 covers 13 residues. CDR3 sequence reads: CASSRGAGDTQYF. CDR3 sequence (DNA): TGTGCCAGTAGTAGGGGGGCAGGGGATACGCAGTATTTT.

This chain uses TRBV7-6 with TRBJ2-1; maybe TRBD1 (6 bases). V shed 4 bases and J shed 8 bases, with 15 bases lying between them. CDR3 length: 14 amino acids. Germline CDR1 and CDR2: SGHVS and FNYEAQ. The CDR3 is CASSSTDSPYEQFF. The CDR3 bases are TGTGCCAGCAGCTCGACGGACAGCCCCTATGAGCAGTTCTTC.

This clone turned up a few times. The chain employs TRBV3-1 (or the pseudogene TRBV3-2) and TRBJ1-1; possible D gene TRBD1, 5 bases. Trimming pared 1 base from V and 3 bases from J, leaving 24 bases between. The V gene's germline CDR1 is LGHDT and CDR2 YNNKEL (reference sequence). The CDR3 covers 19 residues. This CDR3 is CASSQGVRADFMKDTEAFF. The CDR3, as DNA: TGTGCCAGCAGCCAAGGAGTCAGGGCCGATTTCATGAAGGACACTGAAGCTTTCTTT.

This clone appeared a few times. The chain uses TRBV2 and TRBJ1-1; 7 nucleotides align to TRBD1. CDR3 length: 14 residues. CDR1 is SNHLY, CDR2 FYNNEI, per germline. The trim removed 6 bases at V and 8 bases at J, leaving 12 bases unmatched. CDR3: CASRGVQGRIEAFF. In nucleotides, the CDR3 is TGTGCCAGCAGAGGGGTACAGGGGAGGATCGAAGCTTTCTTT.

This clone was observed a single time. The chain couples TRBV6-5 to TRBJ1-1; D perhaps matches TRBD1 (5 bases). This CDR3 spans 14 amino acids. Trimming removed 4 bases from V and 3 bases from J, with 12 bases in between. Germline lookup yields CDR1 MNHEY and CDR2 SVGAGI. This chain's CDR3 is CASSSLPRDTEAFF. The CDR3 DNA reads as TGTGCCAGCAGTTCTCTCCCCAGGGACACTGAAGCTTTCTTT.

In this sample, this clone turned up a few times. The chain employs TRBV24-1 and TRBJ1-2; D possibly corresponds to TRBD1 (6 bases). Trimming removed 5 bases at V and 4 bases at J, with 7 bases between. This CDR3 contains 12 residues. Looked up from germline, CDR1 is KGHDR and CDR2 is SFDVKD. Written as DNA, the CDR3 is TGTGCCACCAGTGCACAGGGCTATGGCTACACCTTC. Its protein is CATSAQGYGYTF.

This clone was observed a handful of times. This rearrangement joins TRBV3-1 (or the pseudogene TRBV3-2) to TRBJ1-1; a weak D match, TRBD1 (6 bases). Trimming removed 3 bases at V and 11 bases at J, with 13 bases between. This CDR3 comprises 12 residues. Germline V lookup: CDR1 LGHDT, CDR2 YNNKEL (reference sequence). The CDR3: CASSHSGTLAFF. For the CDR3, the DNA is TGTGCCAGCAGCCACTCCGGGACACTCGCTTTCTTT.

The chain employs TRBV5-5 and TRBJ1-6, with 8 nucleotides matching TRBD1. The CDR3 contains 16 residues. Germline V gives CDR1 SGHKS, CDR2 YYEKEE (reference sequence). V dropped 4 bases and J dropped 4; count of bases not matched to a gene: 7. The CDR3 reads CASSAGTGPYNSPLHF. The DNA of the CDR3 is TGTGCCAGCAGCGCCGGGACAGGCCCTTATAATTCACCCCTCCACTTT.

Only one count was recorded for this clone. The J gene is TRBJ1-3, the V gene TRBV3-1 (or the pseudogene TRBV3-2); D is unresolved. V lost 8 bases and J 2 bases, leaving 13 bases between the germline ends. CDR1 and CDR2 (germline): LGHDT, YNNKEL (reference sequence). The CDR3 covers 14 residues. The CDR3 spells CASARAGPGNTIYF. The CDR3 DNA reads TGTGCCAGCGCCCGGGCAGGCCCTGGAAACACCATATATTTT.

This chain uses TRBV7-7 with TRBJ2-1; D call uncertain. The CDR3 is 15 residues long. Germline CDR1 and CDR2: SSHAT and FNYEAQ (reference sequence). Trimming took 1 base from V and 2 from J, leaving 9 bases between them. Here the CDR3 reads CASSLGAGPYNEQFF. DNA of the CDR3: TGTGCCAGCAGCTTAGGGGCAGGCCCCTACAATGAGCAGTTCTTC.